Sequencing of this T cell receptor beta chain was carried out in a study of cytomegalovirus exposure and HLA in healthy donors. The PCR ran on 60 Vbeta and 13 Jbeta primers. Assay used: immunoSEQ multiplex PCR; TCRdb lists only in-frame clones, some missing. The table includes around 92,000 clones, 60% to 85% detected once. The CDR3 is 15 amino acids. Trimming cost V 0 bases and J 4 bases, with 12 bases left between them. Germline CDR1 MNHEY, CDR2 SVGAGI. The material sequenced was PBMCs. The TCR comes from a man aged 55-75 years in good health and CMV-seropositive. The J gene is TRBJ1-2, the V gene TRBV6-5, with D perhaps TRBD1 (5 bases). The CDR3 coding sequence is TGTGCCAGCAGTTACTCAGAAGACAGCGCCTATGGCTACACCTTC. Its translation is CASSYSEDSAYGYTF.